The clone carrying this T cell receptor beta chain was counted only a few times. As it was prepared, the TCRbeta library received unique molecular identifiers. One entry per CDR3 protein results from TCRdb running MiXCR on the PCR reads. This table holds about 270,000 distinct CDR3 sequences, around 9.6% found once. The entry originates in a study of T-cell reconstitution after alpha-beta-depleted transplantation in children. Trimming left V 6 bases short and J 8 bases short, with 16 bases between. The CDR3 spans 12 residues. Germline V CDR1 and CDR2: SQVTM, ANQGSEA. The chain recombines TRBV29-1 with TRBJ1-1, with D maybe TRBD1 (5 bases). This receptor was identified in a human donor who donated a stem cell graft to a child with SCID. The sequencing here drew on PBMCs from the stem cell graft donor, taken from the stem cell graft. The CDR3 protein is CSVAGTEEEAFF. In DNA, the CDR3 is TGCAGCGTGGCTGGGACTGAAGAGGAAGCTTTCTTT.